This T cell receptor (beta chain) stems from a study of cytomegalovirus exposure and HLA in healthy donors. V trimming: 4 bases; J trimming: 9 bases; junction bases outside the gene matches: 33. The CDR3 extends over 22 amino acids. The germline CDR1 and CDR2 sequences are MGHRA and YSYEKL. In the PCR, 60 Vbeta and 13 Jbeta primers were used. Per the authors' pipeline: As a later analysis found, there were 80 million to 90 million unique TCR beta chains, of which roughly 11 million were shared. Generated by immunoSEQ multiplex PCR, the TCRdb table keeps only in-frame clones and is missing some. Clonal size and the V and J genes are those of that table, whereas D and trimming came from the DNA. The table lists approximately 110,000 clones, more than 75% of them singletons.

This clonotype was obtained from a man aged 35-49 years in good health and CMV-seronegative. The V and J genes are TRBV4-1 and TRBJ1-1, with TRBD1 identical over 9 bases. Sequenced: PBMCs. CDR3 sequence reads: CASSPRGTGPTTPSGAPLKAFF. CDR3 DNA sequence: TGCGCCAGCAGCCCCAGGGGGACAGGGCCCACAACTCCCTCCGGTGCCCCTTTAAAAGCTTTCTTT.